These T cell receptor beta chains were read from a single sample in a study of cytomegalovirus exposure and HLA in healthy donors. Using immunoSEQ multiplex PCR, the repertoire was profiled, and TCRdb retains in-frame clones only, with some absent. The sample contains under 150,000 clones, 70% to 90% of which appear only once. Specimen: PBMCs. The origin of the receptors is a woman between 35 and 50 years old in good health and CMV-seropositive. The CDR3 runs from the conserved cysteine through the conserved F or W. D genes are given only for firm matches. The size field is filled for only some rows; it gives once, few, many or a size class.

v_call	clone_size	d_call	j_call	cdr3_aa	cdr3_nt
TRBV29-1	NA	NA	TRBJ1-2	CSVELYSGYGYTF	TGCAGCGTTGAATTGTACTCAGGCTATGGCTACACCTTC
TRBV5-1	NA	NA	TRBJ1-1	CASSSQTGLNTEAFF	TGCGCCAGCAGCTCCCAGACAGGTTTGAACACTGAAGCTTTCTTT
TRBV19	once	NA	TRBJ2-1	CASRRDNGAYNEQFF	TGTGCCAGTAGAAGGGACAACGGCGCATACAATGAGCAGTTCTTC
TRBV2	NA	NA	TRBJ2-2	CASSEGGELVGELFF	TGTGCCAGCAGTGAAGGGGGGGAGCTGGTCGGGGAGCTGTTTTTT
TRBV7-2	NA	TRBD2	TRBJ2-7	CASSSSGTIHEQYF	TGTGCCAGCAGCTCTAGCGGGACCATTCACGAGCAGTACTTC
TRBV19	NA	NA	TRBJ1-5	CAGGDFSLDQPQHF	TGTGCCGGGGGGGACTTTTCTCTCGATCAGCCCCAGCATTTT
TRBV18	NA	TRBD1	TRBJ2-7	CASSPGTGGYEQYF	TGTGCCAGCTCACCAGGGACAGGGGGCTACGAGCAGTACTTC
TRBV7-3	NA	NA	TRBJ2-1	CASSLGVATENEQFF	TGTGCCAGCAGCTTAGGAGTGGCCACGGAAAATGAGCAGTTCTTC
TRBV5-1	NA	NA	TRBJ2-5	CASSLVEEETQYF	TGCGCCAGCAGCTTGGTAGAAGAAGAGACCCAGTACTTC
TRBV10-1	NA	NA	TRBJ2-3	CASSERGGTDTQYF	TGCGCCAGCAGTGAACGAGGTGGGACAGATACGCAGTATTTT
TRBV7-2	NA	TRBD1	TRBJ2-7	CASSATGASSYEQYF	TGTGCCAGCAGCGCGACAGGGGCCAGCTCCTACGAGCAGTACTTC
TRBV9	NA	TRBD1	TRBJ1-2	CASSVETGVGYTF	TGTGCCAGCAGCGTAGAGACAGGGGTCGGCTACACCTTC
TRBV30	NA	TRBD1	TRBJ1-6	CAGTGSSYNSPLHF	TGTGCCGGGACAGGTAGCTCCTATAATTCACCCCTCCACTTT
TRBV6-7	NA	TRBD2	TRBJ2-1	CASRIRTSGFNEQFF	TGTGCCAGCAGAATCCGGACTAGCGGTTTCAATGAGCAGTTCTTC
TRBV6-1	NA	NA	TRBJ1-6	CASSNRIINSPLHF	TGTGCCAGCAGTAATAGAATCATTAATTCACCCCTCCACTTT
TRBV19	few	NA	TRBJ2-7	CASSSGGRSHEQYF	TGTGCCAGTAGTTCAGGAGGCAGGTCCCACGAGCAGTACTTC
TRBV13	few	NA	TRBJ2-1	CASSLEQNEQFF	TGTGCCAGCAGCTTAGAGCAAAATGAGCAGTTCTTC
TRBV7-2	NA	NA	TRBJ2-3	CASSLWGGRNTDTQYF	TGTGCCAGCAGCTTATGGGGTGGGAGAAACACAGATACGCAGTATTTT
TRBV5-1	NA	TRBD1	TRBJ1-1	CASSLGQRNTEAFF	TGCGCCAGCAGCCTGGGACAGAGAAACACTGAAGCTTTCTTT
TRBV27	few	TRBD2	TRBJ2-3	CASSPGLASDTQYF	TGTGCCAGCAGTCCCGGACTAGCATCCGATACGCAGTATTTT
TRBV11-3	NA	NA	TRBJ1-2	CASSLDQSSYGYTF	TGTGCCAGCAGCTTAGATCAGTCTAGCTATGGCTACACCTTC
TRBV7-6	NA	TRBD1	TRBJ1-6	CASSVRTGPDSPLHF	TGTGCCAGCAGCGTAAGGACAGGCCCGGATTCACCCCTCCACTTT
TRBV11-2	few	NA	TRBJ2-2	CASSRRDPLELFF	TGTGCCAGCAGCCGAAGAGATCCCCTCGAGCTGTTTTTT
TRBV28	once	NA	TRBJ2-7	CATCSLAWAGEQYF	TGTGCCACGTGTTCCCTGGCTTGGGCGGGGGAGCAGTACTTC
TRBV5-6	NA	NA	TRBJ2-1	CASRKWAGNEQFF	TGTGCCAGCAGGAAATGGGCAGGCAATGAGCAGTTCTTC
TRBV7-2	NA	TRBD2	TRBJ2-5	CASSLRRETQETQYF	TGTGCCAGCAGCTTACGGCGGGAGACCCAAGAGACCCAGTACTTC
TRBV19	NA	NA	TRBJ1-1	CASSIRVMNTEAFF	TGTGCCAGTAGTATACGGGTAATGAACACTGAAGCTTTCTTT
TRBV6-1	NA	TRBD2	TRBJ2-7	CASSDAGGPYEQYF	TGTGCCAGCAGTGACGCGGGGGGGCCCTACGAGCAGTACTTC
TRBV11-1	NA	TRBD2	TRBJ2-7	CASSQGLAAVYEQYF	TGTGCCAGCAGCCAGGGACTAGCGGCCGTCTACGAGCAGTACTTC
TRBV27	NA	NA	TRBJ1-1	CASSPATGMNTEAFF	TGTGCCAGCAGTCCAGCGACGGGGATGAACACTGAAGCTTTCTTT
TRBV19	NA	NA	TRBJ1-4	CASSRNRDNEKLFF	TGTGCCAGTAGTCGAAACAGGGATAATGAAAAACTGTTTTTT
TRBV19	NA	NA	TRBJ2-1	CASRTGGGGNEQFF	TGTGCCAGTAGGACGGGAGGAGGGGGTAATGAGCAGTTCTTC
TRBV19	NA	NA	TRBJ1-3	CASSKTGRGSSGNTIYF	TGTGCCAGTAGCAAAACCGGACGGGGGAGCTCTGGAAACACCATATATTTT
TRBV29-1	NA	NA	TRBJ1-5	CSVVTVSNQPQHF	TGCAGCGTTGTGACAGTCAGCAATCAGCCCCAGCATTTT
TRBV9	once	TRBD2	TRBJ2-1	CASSPGLAGGLGEQFF	TGTGCCAGCAGCCCAGGACTAGCGGGAGGGCTTGGCGAGCAGTTCTTC
TRBV19	many	TRBD1	TRBJ2-1	CATGQAYNEQFF	TGTGCCACCGGACAGGCCTACAATGAGCAGTTCTTC
TRBV10-2	NA	TRBD1	TRBJ1-2	CASSESGTGRFYGYTF	TGCGCCAGCAGTGAGTCGGGGACAGGGAGATTCTATGGCTACACCTTC
TRBV6-1	NA	NA	TRBJ2-1	CASSEEGVGPPLNEQFF	TGTGCCAGCAGTGAAGAGGGAGTTGGCCCCCCTCTCAATGAGCAGTTCTTC
TRBV18	NA	TRBD2	TRBJ2-3	CASSSLGLAGIASTDTQYF	TGTGCCAGCTCATCCCTGGGACTAGCGGGGATTGCTAGCACAGATACGCAGTATTTT
TRBV6-5	NA	TRBD2	TRBJ2-1	CASSYSLTGGPIEQFF	TGTGCCAGCAGTTACTCCTTAACGGGGGGGCCGATTGAGCAGTTCTTC
TRBV29-1	NA	NA	TRBJ1-2	CSALNRDLNYGYTF	TGCAGCGCCCTCAACAGGGACCTTAACTATGGCTACACCTTC
TRBV10-1	few	TRBD2	TRBJ2-2	CASTGGHTGELFF	TGCGCCAGCACGGGAGGGCACACCGGGGAGCTGTTTTTT
TRBV30	NA	NA	TRBJ2-7	CAWGGTHEQYF	TGTGCCTGGGGGGGGACCCACGAGCAGTACTTC
TRBV5-4	NA	TRBD1	TRBJ1-1	CASSTGQGNTEAFF	TGTGCCAGCAGCACTGGACAGGGGAACACTGAAGCTTTCTTT